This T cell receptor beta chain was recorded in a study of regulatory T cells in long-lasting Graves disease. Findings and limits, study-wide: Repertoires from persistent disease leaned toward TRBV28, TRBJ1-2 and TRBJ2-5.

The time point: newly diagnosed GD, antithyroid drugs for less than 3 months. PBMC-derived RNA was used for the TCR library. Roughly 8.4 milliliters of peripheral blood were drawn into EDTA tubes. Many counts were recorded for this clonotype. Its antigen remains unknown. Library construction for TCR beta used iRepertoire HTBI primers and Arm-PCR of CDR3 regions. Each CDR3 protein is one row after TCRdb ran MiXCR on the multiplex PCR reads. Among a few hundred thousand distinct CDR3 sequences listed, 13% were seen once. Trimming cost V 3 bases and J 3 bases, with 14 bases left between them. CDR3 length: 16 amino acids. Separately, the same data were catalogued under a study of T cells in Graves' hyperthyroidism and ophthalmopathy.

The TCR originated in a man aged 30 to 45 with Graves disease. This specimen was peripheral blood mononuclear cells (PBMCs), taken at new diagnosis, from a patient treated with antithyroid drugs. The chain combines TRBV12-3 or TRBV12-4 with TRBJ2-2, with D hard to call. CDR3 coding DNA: TGTGCCAGCAGTTTCACGGAATCCAAGGACACCGGGGAGCTGTTTTTT. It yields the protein CASSFTESKDTGELFF.